A selection of T cell receptor beta chains follows, all from one sample in a study of blood T cell repertoires in COVID-19. Sequencing used immunoSEQ multiplex PCR; TCRdb keeps in-frame clones, though not all of them. The sample carries about 300,000 clones, about 90% recorded once. Source material: peripheral blood. These receptors all come from a woman aged 50 to 60 with COVID-19, enrolled during active disease. Both conserved end residues are part of each CDR3. A D gene is named only where the DNA matches it firmly. Rows may omit the clone size; those that give it use once, few, many or a size class.

>-|TRBJ2-2|TRBV6-2/TRBV6-3|TRBD1
TGTGCCAGCAGTTATAGGACAGGGGCCCCGAACACCGGGGAGCTGTTTTTT
CASSYRTGAPNTGELFF
>once|TRBJ2-7|TRBV19|-
TGTGCCAGTAGTATGGGGGAGGTGTACGAGCAGTACTTC
CASSMGEVYEQYF
>-|TRBJ2-5|TRBV11-3|TRBD2
TGTGCCAGCAGCGGGGGACTAGCGGGAGGCCTCCAAGAGACCCAGTACTTC
CASSGGLAGGLQETQYF
>-|TRBJ2-2|TRBV19|TRBD2
TGTGCCAGTAGTACCCCAAGCGGGAGGACCGGGGAGCTGTTTTTT
CASSTPSGRTGELFF
>-|TRBJ2-1|TRBV7-2|TRBD2
TGTGCCAGCAGCTTAGTCCCCACTAGCGGGATGTACAATGAGCAGTTCTTC
CASSLVPTSGMYNEQFF
>-|TRBJ1-1|TRBV30|-
TGTGCCTGGAGGGCGGGAGGGGGTCCTAACCCTGAAGCTTTCTTT
CAWRAGGGPNPEAFF
>once|TRBJ1-2|TRBV4-2|TRBD1
TGTGCCAGCAGCCCCGAACAGGGGGCCTATGGCTACACCTTC
CASSPEQGAYGYTF
>-|TRBJ1-4|TRBV14|-
TGTGCCAGCAGCCCAGCGAGCAGGGGTGGCCATGAAAAACTGTTTTTT
CASSPASRGGHEKLFF
>-|TRBJ1-4|TRBV18|-
TGTGCCAGCTCATCAGGACAGAACGAAAAACTGTTTTTT
CASSSGQNEKLFF
>-|TRBJ2-5|TRBV7-2|TRBD2
TGTGCCAGCAACCGACTAGCGGGAGGGGTGACCCAAGAGACCCAGTACTTC
CASNRLAGGVTQETQYF
>-|TRBJ2-4|TRBV13|-
TGTGCCAGCAGCGCGACAGTAGCCAAAAACATTCAGTACTTC
CASSATVAKNIQYF
>-|TRBJ1-4|TRBV30|-
TGTGCCTGGAGTGTACAGGGAGGGGGTAATGAAAAACTGTTTTTT
CAWSVQGGGNEKLFF
>-|TRBJ2-2|TRBV7-3|-
TGTGCCAGCAGCGTGACCGGGACATACACCGGGGAGCTGTTTTTT
CASSVTGTYTGELFF
>-|TRBJ2-1|TRBV11-2|-
TGTGCCAGCAGCTTAGATCCGAGGGCCTCCCCCTACAATGAGCAGTTCTTC
CASSLDPRASPYNEQFF
>-|TRBJ1-2|TRBV11-2|-
-
CASSLADFRGYTF
>-|TRBJ2-3|TRBV6-5|TRBD2
TGTGCCAGCAGGCCTAGCGGGAGAACAGATACGCAGTATTTT
CASRPSGRTDTQYF
>-|TRBJ2-5|TRBV5-1|-
TGCGCCAGCAGCCCCAATAGCGGAGAGACCCAGTACTTC
CASSPNSGETQYF
>-|TRBJ2-2|TRBV11-2|TRBD1
TGTGCCAGCAGCCCAGGACAGGGGCTGAACACCGGGGAGCTGTTTTTT
CASSPGQGLNTGELFF
>-|TRBJ1-1|TRBV27|-
TGTGCCAGCAGTTTATCGATGTGGGCCCGAAAGAACACTGAAGCTTTCTTT
CASSLSMWARKNTEAFF
>-|TRBJ1-3|TRBV19|-
TGTGCCAGTAGTAAGGGGGTATTTGGAAACACCATATATTTT
CASSKGVFGNTIYF
>-|TRBJ2-1|TRBV11-3|TRBD2
TGTGCCAGCAGCCCGGGACTAGCGGGAGGCAATGAGCAGTTCTTC
CASSPGLAGGNEQFF
>-|TRBJ1-1|TRBV7-9|TRBD1
TGTGCCAGCAGCTTCGGACAGGGCCACACTGAAGCTTTCTTT
CASSFGQGHTEAFF
>once|TRBJ2-3|TRBV12-1|-
TGTGCCAGCAGCCACAGTAGCGGGAGCTGCACAGATACGCAGTATTTT
CASSHSSGSCTDTQYF